The 13 T cell receptor beta chains presented below share a single source sample, sequenced in a study of T cell responses to AZD1222 COVID-19 vaccine. Profiled with immunoSEQ multiplex PCR; TCRdb holds only in-frame clones, not every one. This table has about 140,000 clones, about 92% appearing once. The specimen was peripheral blood, collected 28 days after the second AZD1222 dose. The receptors originated from an adult who received the AZD1222 COVID-19 vaccine.

This clone was picked up one time. The same CDR3 can be traced to other DNA sequences in this sample. Here the CDR3 DNA reads TGTGCCAGCAGTTTACCAGAGGTCACTGAAGCTTTCTTT. Its translation: CASSLPEVTEAFF. The chain couples TRBV28 to TRBJ1-1; D call uncertain. Trimming took off 2 bases at V and 4 bases at J, with 8 bases between the two ends. Per the germline V gene, CDR1 is MDHEN and CDR2 is SYDVKM. The length of the CDR3 is 13 residues.

This rearrangement joins TRBV28 to TRBJ2-6; D gene ambiguous. This CDR3 comprises 16 residues. The germline CDR1 and CDR2 sequences are MDHEN and SYDVKM. V was clipped by 0 bases and J by 0 bases, with 6 bases between them. DNA of the CDR3: TGTGCCAGCAGTTTATGGTCTTCCTCTGGGGCCAACGTCCTGACTTTC. Translating it yields CASSLWSSSGANVLTF.

V and J are TRBV18 and TRBJ1-5; D is possibly TRBD1 (5 bases). Germline CDR1 KGHSH, CDR2 LQKENI. Trimming shortened V by 3 bases and J by 3 bases, and 9 bases separated the two germline ends. This CDR3 comprises 14 residues. The CDR3 region has the DNA TGTGCCAGCTCACCCAACAGGTACAATCAGCCCCAGCATTTT. As protein: CASSPNRYNQPQHF.

This clone has only one observation. The rearrangement uses TRBV14 and TRBJ1-6, with TRBD1 matching over 7 bases. Trimming at V came to 3 bases and at J to 7 bases, leaving 6 bases not matched to a gene. CDR1 and CDR2 from the germline V gene are SGHDN and FVKESK. The CDR3 consists of 15 residues. The CDR3 DNA follows: TGTGCCAGCAGCCATGAGACAGGGAAGAATTCACCCCTCCACTTT. This encodes CASSHETGKNSPLHF.

The V gene is TRBV5-8, the J gene TRBJ2-7; 10 bases line up with TRBD1. CDR3 size: 14 residues. V lost 4 bases, J lost 3 bases, and 4 bases stayed unmatched. Germline V lookup: CDR1 SGHTS, CDR2 YDEGEE. In DNA, the CDR3 is TGTGCCAGCAGCGACTGGGACAGGGGCTACGAGCAGTACTTC. This encodes CASSDWDRGYEQYF.

The chain joins TRBV9 to TRBJ1-1; tentative D call: TRBD1 (5 bases). Trimming stripped 2 bases from V and 2 bases from J, with 7 bases between. The CDR3 has 13 amino acids. Germline lookup yields CDR1 SGDLS and CDR2 YYNGEE. The CDR3 sequence: CASSVQGNTEAFF. Written as DNA, the CDR3 is TGTGCCAGCAGCGTCCAGGGAAACACTGAAGCTTTCTTT.

This clone has only a few counts. This chain joins TRBV30 and TRBJ1-1; no firm D call. V lost 8 bases, J lost 5 bases, and 15 bases lay in between. Looked up from germline, CDR1 is GTSNPN and CDR2 is SVGIG (reference sequence). CDR3 size: 12 residues. CDR3 residues: CAMKGAITEAFF. The DNA of the CDR3 is TGTGCCATGAAGGGAGCGATTACTGAAGCTTTCTTT.

This clone has just a few counts. The rearrangement uses TRBV19 and TRBJ2-5, with a possible D match to TRBD1 (5 bases). V was shortened by 2 bases and J by 7 bases, with 14 bases between the two germline ends. Germline lookup yields CDR1 LNHDA and CDR2 SQIVND (reference sequence). The CDR3 runs 14 residues. CDR3 in DNA: TGTGCCAGTAGTATACTGGCAGGGAAAGGGACCCAGTACTTC. Translated: CASSILAGKGTQYF.

The chain joins TRBV5-4 to TRBJ1-3; the D is unclear. Germline CDR1 SGHNT, CDR2 YYREEE (reference sequence). V dropped 1 base and J dropped 0 bases, with 8 bases sitting between them. The CDR3 runs 15 residues. CDR3 sequence reads: CASSLPGDSGNTIYF. The CDR3 DNA reads as TGTGCCAGCAGCTTGCCGGGCGACTCTGGAAACACCATATATTTT.

This chain connects TRBV4-2 to TRBJ1-2; weak D call: TRBD1 (5 bases). This CDR3 comprises 13 residues. Germline V gives CDR1 LGHNA, CDR2 YNFKEQ. Trimming stripped 5 bases from V and 4 bases from J, with 11 bases between. CDR3: CASSLGQSYGYTF. In DNA form, the CDR3 reads TGTGCCAGCAGCTTGGGGCAGTCCTATGGCTACACCTTC.

The CDR3, as DNA: TGTGCCAGCAGCGTAACGGGTATACACACAGATACGCAGTATTTT. The encoded protein is CASSVTGIHTDTQYF. This sequence joins TRBV9 and TRBJ2-3; D gene ambiguous. The length of the CDR3 is 15 residues. Per germline, CDR1 SGDLS and CDR2 YYNGEE. Trimming pared 1 base from V and 2 bases from J, leaving 11 bases between. Together with reference TRBV9 and TRBJ2-3, the CDR3 gives the full variable domain: DSGVTQTPKHLITATGQRVTLRCSPRSGDLSVYWYQQSLDQGLQFLIQYYNGEERAKGNILERFSAQQFPDLHSELNLSSLELGDSALYFCASSVTGIHTDTQYFGPGTRLTVL.

The chain combines TRBV30 with TRBJ1-2, with TRBD1 matching 7 bases. CDR3 length: 15 residues. The V gene end was trimmed by 3 bases and the J gene end by 2 bases; junction bases not matched to a gene: 9. Germline V lookup: CDR1 GTSNPN, CDR2 SVGIG (reference sequence). In nucleotides, the CDR3 is TGTGCCTGGAGCCCAGGGGGAGCGGGGAACTATGGCTACACCTTC. Encoded protein: CAWSPGGAGNYGYTF.

The chain is built from TRBV15 and TRBJ1-2, with a weak D call TRBD1 (6 bases). In germline, CDR1 is LNHNV, CDR2 YYDKDF (reference sequence). The length of the CDR3 is 13 residues. V lost 4 bases and J 7 bases, leaving 13 bases between the germline ends. In DNA, the CDR3 is TGTGCCACCAGCACGGACAGAGTAGGTGGCTACACCTTC. Amino acids: CATSTDRVGGYTF.